These 5 T cell receptor beta chains originate from one sample sequenced in a study of cytomegalovirus exposure and HLA in healthy donors (dated by TCRdb to about 2017). Receptor libraries were prepared by the immunoSEQ multiplex PCR assay. A mixture of 60 forward primers for TCR Vbeta segments and 13 reverse primers for TCR Jbeta segments was used in the multiplex PCR. Here the immuneACCESS table is served through TCRdb, limited to in-frame sequences with V and J called. Missing clones are a known gap in these copies; in checked studies unresolved V genes cover under half, and the rest lacks a known reason. The table for this sample lists approximately 120,000 clones; about 76% of them were counted only once. Of the sample, approximately 13% is held by the ten largest clones. The sample taken for sequencing was PBMCs. The receptors were sampled from a woman aged 60 to 75 in good health and CMV-seropositive.

The chain combines TRBV27 with TRBJ1-1; 12 positions match TRBD1. The germline CDR1 and CDR2 sequences are MNHEY and SMNVEV (reference sequence). The CDR3 contains 15 residues. The J segment lost 5 bases and the V segment lost 7 bases, leaving 8 bases of the junction unmatched. CDR3 in DNA: TGTGCCAGCAAACCGGGACAGGGGGCGGGTACTGAAGCTTTCTTT. Amino acid sequence: CASKPGQGAGTEAFF.

The table lists this clone with a few counts. The chain uses TRBV11-2 and TRBJ1-6; TRBD1 is a possible D gene (5 bases). Trimming left V 5 bases short and J 10 bases short, with 18 bases between. The CDR3 covers 15 residues. CDR1 and CDR2 (germline): SGHAT, FQNNGV. The CDR3 coding sequence is TGTGCCAGCAGCCCTAGCGGGGGGTTTGTCTCACCCCTCCACTTT. It yields the protein CASSPSGGFVSPLHF.

V is TRBV27 and J is TRBJ1-4, with a tentative D call TRBD1 (5 bases). The CDR3 has 15 residues. The V end was cut by 6 bases, the J end by 0 bases, with 11 bases between. CDR1 and CDR2 from the germline V gene are MNHEY and SMNVEV (reference sequence). The CDR3 bases are TGTGCCAGCAGGGGGGGTTGGGCAACTAATGAAAAACTGTTTTTT. This gives the protein CASRGGWATNEKLFF.

This clone was counted between two and nine times. The same CDR3 arises from other DNA sequences in this sample as well. The chain carries TRBV19 and TRBJ1-2; D ambiguous. V was trimmed by 0 bases and J by 6 bases, leaving 23 bases between them. The germline V gene has CDR1 LNHDA and CDR2 SQIVND (reference sequence). The CDR3 covers 18 residues. The CDR3 bases are TGTGCCAGTAGTATAGATCGTTACAGTTATCGTTCAGTTGATGGCTACACCTTC. It yields the protein CASSIDRYSYRSVDGYTF. Looking up the rest from reference TRBV19 and TRBJ1-2 gives the full variable domain: DGGITQSPKYLFRKEGQNVTLSCEQNLNHDAMYWYRQDPGQGLRLIYYSQIVNDFQKGDIAEGYSVSREKKESFPLTVTSAQKNPTAFYLCASSIDRYSYRSVDGYTFGSGTRLTVV.

The J gene is TRBJ2-1, the V gene TRBV11-1, with 7 bases that match TRBD2. Per the germline V gene, CDR1 is SGHAT and CDR2 is FQDESV (reference sequence). The V segment lost 6 bases and the J segment 0 bases; nucleotides outside the gene matches: 5. The CDR3 has 15 residues. This CDR3 reads CASRSSGSSYNEQFF. The CDR3 DNA reads TGTGCCAGCAGGTCTAGCGGAAGCTCCTACAATGAGCAGTTCTTC.